This T cell receptor beta chain was identified in a study of molecular identifiers for immune sequencing clone quantification. Trimming removed 5 bases from V and 5 bases from J; junction bases left unmatched: 5. The CDR3 is 14 residues long. TCRdb independently ran MiXCR on the PCR reads; one entry per CDR3 protein. The sample lists about 320,000 distinct CDR3 sequences; 20% to 25% were seen once. This clonotype appeared many times. This rearrangement joins TRBV12-3 or TRBV12-4 to TRBJ2-5; TRBD2 agrees at 10 bases. Material: naive CD8+ T cells from blood, with Jurkat cell RNA spiked in. Subset indicated: FACS-sorted CD8+CD4-CCR7+CD45RA+ naive T cells. This TCR derives from a human donor in good health. Some libraries in this study had Jurkat cell RNA spiked in. CDR3 nucleotides: TGTGCCAGCAGTCCTAGCGGGGGCTCTGAGACCCAGTACTTC. It translates to CASSPSGGSETQYF.